This TCR beta chain appears in the sequencing data of a study of blood T cell repertoires in COVID-19. Sequenced by immunoSEQ multiplex PCR; TCRdb stores in-frame clones only, minus some. The sample contains 190,000 or so clones, about 86% of which appear only once. V lost 0 bases and J 3 bases, leaving 15 bases between the germline ends. Germline values: CDR1 SGHDN, CDR2 FVKESK. The length of the CDR3 is 17 residues. The sequencing input was PBMCs or T cells enriched from blood (not recorded which). The receptor comes from a man in his forties who had recovered from COVID-19. V usage is TRBV14 and J usage is TRBJ1-3; D call uncertain. CDR3 sequence reads: CASSQDWEVECGNTIYF. DNA for the CDR3: TGTGCCAGCAGCCAAGATTGGGAGGTTGAATGTGGAAACACCATATATTTT.